These 30 T cell receptor beta chains share one sample of origin, sequenced in a study of T cell responses to AZD1222 COVID-19 vaccine. Profiling relied on immunoSEQ multiplex PCR, and the TCRdb table lists in-frame clones only, not all of them. The repertoire consists of over 120,000 clones, with about 90% occurring once and the leading ten covering 3.5% to 4.5%. This specimen consisted of peripheral blood, obtained on day 0 of AZD1222 vaccination. Every receptor here comes from an adult in good health.

The chain is built from TRBV12-3 or TRBV12-4 and TRBJ1-1, with D unresolved. V shed 5 bases and J shed 0 bases, with 7 bases lying between them. This CDR3 comprises 13 residues. CDR3 DNA sequence: TGTGCCAGCAGTCCGGATCTGAACACTGAAGCTTTCTTT. Translation gives CASSPDLNTEAFF.

J is TRBJ1-1 and V is TRBV4-2; the D gene is possibly TRBD1 (6 bases). V was clipped by 0 bases and J by 4 bases, with 9 bases between them. Germline loops: CDR1 LGHNA, CDR2 YNFKEQ. The CDR3 loop spans 14 amino acids. The CDR3 coding sequence is TGTGCCAGCAGCCAAGATGAGGGGGGCACTGAAGCTTTCTTT. The encoded protein is CASSQDEGGTEAFF.

The chain has TRBV2 and TRBJ1-6; D gene uncertain. CDR3 length equals 14 residues. Germline V gene data show CDR1 as SNHLY and CDR2 as FYNNEI. Trimming cost V 7 bases and J 9 bases, with 16 bases left between them. The CDR3 region is CASILPPPGSPLHF. CDR3 DNA sequence: TGTGCCAGCATTCTCCCCCCACCAGGTTCACCCCTCCACTTT.

V usage is TRBV28 and J usage is TRBJ2-4, with D hard to call. V was pared by 7 bases and J by 0 bases, with 10 bases between. This CDR3 has 14 residues. CDR1 and CDR2 (germline): MDHEN, SYDVKM. CDR3 sequence (DNA): TGTGCCAGCAAGGGATTACTAGCCAAAAACATTCAGTACTTC. Protein sequence: CASKGLLAKNIQYF. The entire variable domain, with the rest obtained from reference TRBV28 and TRBJ2-4, is as follows: DVKVTQSSRYLVKRTGEKVFLECVQDMDHENMFWYRQDPGLGLRLIYFSYDVKMKEKGDIPEGYSVSREKKERFSLILESASTNQTSMYLCASKGLLAKNIQYFGAGTRLSVL.

The chain recombines TRBV6-5 with TRBJ1-3; D ambiguous. Trimming took 0 bases from V and 0 from J, leaving 6 bases between them. This CDR3 is 15 amino acids long. CDR1 is MNHEY, CDR2 SVGAGI, per germline. CDR3 residues: CASSYSRDSGNTIYF. The CDR3 DNA sequence: TGTGCCAGCAGTTACTCGAGGGACTCTGGAAACACCATATATTTT.

This chain joins TRBV7-2 and TRBJ2-6; 9 nucleotides match TRBD1. The ends lost 2 bases at V and 0 bases at J; junction bases unmatched: 5. The germline V gene has CDR1 SGHTA and CDR2 FQGNSA. The CDR3 spans 18 residues. The CDR3 DNA reads as TGTGCCAGCAGCTTAATGAGACAGGGGGGCTCTGGGGCCAACGTCCTGACTTTC. It translates to CASSLMRQGGSGANVLTF.

The genes are TRBV6-5 and TRBJ1-4; unclear D gene. The CDR3 spans 13 residues. The germline CDR1 and CDR2 sequences are MNHEY and SVGAGI. V was clipped by 6 bases and J by 8 bases, with 13 bases between them. CDR3: CASRASPSEKLFF. CDR3 nucleotide sequence: TGTGCCAGCAGGGCCAGTCCTTCCGAAAAACTGTTTTTT.

The chain uses TRBV5-1 and TRBJ1-6; no clear D gene. Trimming stripped 4 bases from V and 7 bases from J, with 12 bases between. CDR1 is SGHRS and CDR2 is YFSETQ in the germline V gene. The CDR3 has 14 amino acids. The DNA of the CDR3 is TGCGCCAGCAGCGCCGTCGTGGGAAATTCACCCCTCCACTTT. Translated: CASSAVVGNSPLHF.

The chain is built from TRBV7-9 and TRBJ2-1; TRBD2 aligns across 7 bases. J gave up 10 bases and V 5 bases, and 17 bases lay outside the gene matches. The germline CDR1 and CDR2 sequences are SEHNR and FQNEAQ (reference sequence). The CDR3 contains 16 residues. CDR3 DNA: TGTGCCAGCAGCCTCGGCATTGGCGGGAGAATATGGGAGCAGTTCTTC. Its translation is CASSLGIGGRIWEQFF.

The J gene is TRBJ1-3, the V gene TRBV19, with D perhaps TRBD1 (5 bases). This CDR3 has 15 residues. Per the germline V gene, CDR1 is LNHDA and CDR2 is SQIVND (reference sequence). V gave up 3 bases and J gave up 0 bases, with 9 bases separating them. CDR3 DNA: TGTGCCAGTAGTATGGGGCCCAGCTCTGGAAACACCATATATTTT. Translating it yields CASSMGPSSGNTIYF.

The chain recombines TRBV27 with TRBJ1-2; no reliable D call. Trimming stripped 3 bases from V and 4 bases from J, with 12 bases between. CDR3 length: 14 residues. The germline gives CDR1 MNHEY, CDR2 SMNVEV (reference sequence). CDR3 sequence: CASSFRGSPYGYTF. The DNA for the CDR3 is TGTGCCAGCAGTTTCAGAGGCAGCCCCTATGGCTACACCTTC.

The gene calls are TRBV30 and TRBJ2-7, with TRBD1 matching 10 bases. Looked up from germline, CDR1 is GTSNPN and CDR2 is SVGIG (reference sequence). The CDR3 has 15 residues. The V gene end was trimmed by 0 bases and the J gene end by 5 bases; junction bases not matched to a gene: 7. CDR3 bases: TGTGCCTGGAGTGTCCAGGGACAGGGGTCGGACGAGCAGTACTTC. This encodes CAWSVQGQGSDEQYF.

This sequence joins TRBV28 and TRBJ2-3; tentatively, D is TRBD1 or TRBD2 (5 bases each). Looked up from germline, CDR1 is MDHEN and CDR2 is SYDVKM. The CDR3 extends over 15 amino acids. V dropped 4 bases and J dropped 6 bases, with 17 bases sitting between them. The CDR3 sequence: CASSSYSLGADTQYF. The CDR3, as DNA: TGTGCCAGCAGTTCCTATTCCCTCGGGGCGGATACGCAGTATTTT. Together with reference TRBV28 and TRBJ2-3, the CDR3 gives the full variable domain: DVKVTQSSRYLVKRTGEKVFLECVQDMDHENMFWYRQDPGLGLRLIYFSYDVKMKEKGDIPEGYSVSREKKERFSLILESASTNQTSMYLCASSSYSLGADTQYFGPGTRLTVL.

CDR3 protein: CASSLDAGRSNSPLHF. The CDR3 nucleotides are TGTGCCAGCAGCTTGGATGCAGGGCGCTCTAATTCACCCCTCCACTTT. This rearrangement joins TRBV5-4 to TRBJ1-6; D is perhaps TRBD1 (5 bases). V gave up 0 bases and J gave up 6 bases, with 13 bases separating them. This CDR3 is 16 amino acids long. Germline assignment: CDR1 SGHNT and CDR2 YYREEE (reference sequence).

V is TRBV19 and J is TRBJ1-2; maybe TRBD1 (5 bases). CDR1 is LNHDA and CDR2 is SQIVND in the germline V gene (reference sequence). V was cut by 11 bases and J by 4 bases, with 20 bases left in between. The CDR3 extends over 14 amino acids. The CDR3 here is CASTRGGVFYGYTF. Written as DNA, the CDR3 is TGTGCCTCAACGAGGGGAGGTGTTTTCTATGGCTACACCTTC.

This clone was seen only once. The genes are TRBV5-1 and TRBJ1-5; 10 nucleotides line up with TRBD1. After removal of 4 bases from V and 3 bases from J, the junction contained 10 bases not matched to a gene. The CDR3 is made up of 17 amino acids. Germline values: CDR1 SGHRS, CDR2 YFSETQ. The chain's CDR3 is CASSPTGGGLDNQPQHF. CDR3 bases: TGCGCCAGCAGCCCGACAGGGGGCGGCCTGGACAATCAGCCCCAGCATTTT.

This sequence joins TRBV3-1 (or the pseudogene TRBV3-2) and TRBJ2-5, with D possibly being TRBD1 (5 bases). Germline lookup yields CDR1 LGHDT and CDR2 YNNKEL (reference sequence). V was trimmed by 3 bases and J by 5 bases, leaving 13 bases between them. The length of the CDR3 is 14 residues. CDR3 in DNA: TGTGCCAGCAGCCAGTGGGCAGGGCAGGAGACCCAGTACTTC. Residues: CASSQWAGQETQYF.

V usage is TRBV5-4 and J usage is TRBJ2-5, with 7 bases fitting TRBD1. Germline loops: CDR1 SGHNT, CDR2 YYREEE (reference sequence). The length of the CDR3 is 17 residues. V trimming: 4 bases; J trimming: 4 bases; junction bases outside the gene matches: 16. The CDR3 region has the DNA TGTGCCAGCAGCCCAATGACAGGGATCGGCTGGGGAGAGACCCAGTACTTC. The encoded protein is CASSPMTGIGWGETQYF.

This clone was observed a single time. This chain connects TRBV4-1 to TRBJ1-2, with D hard to call. Germline CDR1 and CDR2: MGHRA and YSYEKL. The V and J ends lost 0 bases and 4 bases respectively, with 9 bases between them. CDR3 length: 14 amino acids. CDR3 loop: CASSQEGSLYGYTF. Written as DNA, the CDR3 is TGCGCCAGCAGCCAAGAAGGGAGCCTCTATGGCTACACCTTC.

The rearrangement links TRBV6-6 to TRBJ2-3; 7 nucleotides agree with TRBD2. Germline assignment: CDR1 MNHNY and CDR2 SVGAGI (reference sequence). The trim removed 6 bases at V and 2 bases at J, leaving 11 bases unmatched. This CDR3 region has 16 residues. As DNA, the CDR3 is TGTGCCAGCAGCCCTCTACTAGCGACTTCCACAGATACGCAGTATTTT. It encodes CASSPLLATSTDTQYF.

The gene calls are TRBV6-5 and TRBJ2-7; 7 positions agree with TRBD2. CDR1 is MNHEY and CDR2 is SVGAGI in the germline V gene. With V trimmed by 0 bases and J by 2 bases, 4 bases remained unmatched. The CDR3 is made up of 15 amino acids. The CDR3 spells CASSYSSGMPYEQYF. The CDR3 DNA reads as TGTGCCAGCAGTTACTCGAGCGGGATGCCCTACGAGCAGTACTTC.

The chain links TRBV19 to TRBJ1-1; D may be TRBD1 (5 bases). Germline V lookup: CDR1 LNHDA, CDR2 SQIVND (reference sequence). The CDR3 length is 14 residues. With 9 bases removed from V and 0 bases from J, the gap between germline ends came to 14 bases. Here the CDR3 DNA reads TGTGCCAGCCGTGGGGGAACCATGAACACTGAAGCTTTCTTT. The encoded protein is CASRGGTMNTEAFF.

The rearrangement joins TRBV5-4 to TRBJ1-1; no reliable D call. The CDR3 runs 15 residues. The germline CDR1 and CDR2 sequences are SGHNT and YYREEE (reference sequence). Trimming removed 0 bases at V and 4 bases at J, with 13 bases between. CDR3 sequence reads: CASSLGPELTTEAFF. CDR3 in DNA: TGTGCCAGCAGCTTGGGGCCGGAGTTGACCACTGAAGCTTTCTTT.

The rearrangement uses TRBV21-1 and TRBJ2-5; TRBD2 is the table's D call and was not checked against the DNA. TRBV21-1 is designated a pseudogene. This CDR3 is 14 amino acids long. The CDR3 is CASSKGLAGETQYF. CDR3 DNA: TGTGCCAGCAGCAAAGGGCTAGCGGGAGAGACCCAGTACTTC.

The chain is built from TRBV15 and TRBJ2-7; D call uncertain. The CDR3 has 12 residues. Between the trimmed V and J ends, which lost 5 bases and 4 bases, there was a span of 9 bases. CDR1 LNHNV and CDR2 YYDKDF come from the germline V gene (reference sequence). The CDR3 region is CATSVKGYEQYF. The DNA of the CDR3 is TGTGCCACCAGCGTTAAGGGTTACGAGCAGTACTTC.

This clone was recorded only once. V gene TRBV2 combines with J gene TRBJ1-5; TRBD1 aligns across 9 bases. J gave up 6 bases and V 6 bases, and 21 bases lay outside the gene matches. The CDR3 contains 19 residues. Germline CDR1 reads SNHLY; CDR2 reads FYNNEI. DNA of the CDR3: TGTGCCAGCAGGGCCTCGGGGGACAGGGTAAAAACAGGAGGTCAGCCCCAGCATTTT. Residues: CASRASGDRVKTGGQPQHF.

The V gene is TRBV30, the J gene TRBJ1-3; 7 bases fit TRBD1. V lost 3 bases and J lost 0; bases outside the gene matches: 20. CDR1 is GTSNPN, CDR2 SVGIG, per germline (reference sequence). This CDR3 is 20 amino acids long. The CDR3 reads CAWRASGGTAPTLSGNTIYF. The CDR3 coding sequence is TGTGCCTGGAGGGCCTCCGGTGGGACAGCACCTACCCTCTCTGGAAACACCATATATTTT.

With regard to this clone: Different DNA sequences within this sample yield the same CDR3. The J gene is TRBJ2-7, the V gene TRBV7-2; D uncertain. Germline CDR1 reads SGHTA; CDR2 reads FQGNSA. V gave up 6 bases and J gave up 0 bases, with 12 bases separating them. This CDR3 has 14 residues. CDR3: CASSTGLSSYEQYF. The DNA of the CDR3 is TGTGCCAGCAGTACCGGGCTAAGCTCCTACGAGCAGTACTTC.

V usage is TRBV10-1 and J usage is TRBJ2-1; 7 nucleotides line up with TRBD2. The CDR3 consists of 17 residues. Germline loops: CDR1 WNHNN, CDR2 SYGVQD (reference sequence). After removal of 5 bases from V and 6 bases from J, the junction contained 16 bases not matched to a gene. The CDR3 region has the DNA TGCGCCAGCAGTCACGCCCTAGCGGACGGGCCAATCAATGAGCAGTTCTTC. The encoded protein is CASSHALADGPINEQFF.

The genes are TRBV7-6 and TRBJ2-3; 12 bases fit TRBD1. The CDR3 has 17 residues. Trimming cost V 5 bases and J 5 bases; bases outside gene matches: 11. Germline V gives CDR1 SGHVS, CDR2 FNYEAQ. The CDR3 bases are TGTGCCAGCAGCCGTTCCGATGGGACAGGGGGCGTAGATACGCAGTATTTT. It codes for CASSRSDGTGGVDTQYF.